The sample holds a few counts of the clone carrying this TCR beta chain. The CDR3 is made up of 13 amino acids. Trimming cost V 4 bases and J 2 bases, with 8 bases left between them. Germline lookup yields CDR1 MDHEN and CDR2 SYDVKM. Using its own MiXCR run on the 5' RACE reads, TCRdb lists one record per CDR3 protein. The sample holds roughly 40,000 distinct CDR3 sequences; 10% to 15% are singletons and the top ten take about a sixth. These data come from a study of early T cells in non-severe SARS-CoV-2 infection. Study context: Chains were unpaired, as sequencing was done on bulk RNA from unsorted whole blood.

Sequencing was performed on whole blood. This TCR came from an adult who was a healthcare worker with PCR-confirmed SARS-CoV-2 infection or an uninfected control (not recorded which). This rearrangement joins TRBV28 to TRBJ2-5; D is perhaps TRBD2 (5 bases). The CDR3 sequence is CASSSPGQETQYF. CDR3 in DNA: TGTGCCAGCAGTTCTCCGGGACAAGAGACCCAGTACTTC.